This TCR beta chain was found in a study of CD8 T cells in ankylosing spondylitis (dated by TCRdb to about 2017). General notes on the study: The study profiled T cell receptor beta repertoires in healthy donors and ankylosing spondylitis patients to find disease-linked TCR variants. In total, the full study cohort was made up of 100 to 140 healthy donors and 25 to 30 ankylosing spondylitis patients. Peripheral blood was sampled, and synovial fluid was also collected from ankylosing spondylitis patients. Beyond this particular receptor, the publication reports: The disease-linked clones were reported to be significantly enriched in matched synovial fluid samples from ankylosing spondylitis patients. Some TCR beta motif variants had previously been reported in synovial fluid and blood of reactive arthritis patients, which suggested common disease-initiation mechanisms. The disease-linked clones showed a CD8+ phenotype and occurred at relatively low frequencies in peripheral blood. A TCR beta motif of several highly homologous amino acid variants appeared characteristic of blood from ankylosing spondylitis patients.

This clonotype was recorded at least ten times. Its cognate antigen has yet to be identified. One base away there is no much larger clone; base qualities are not given. The CDR3 holds 12 amino acids from the cysteine to the phenylalanine. The sequence is cut down to CDR3 DNA, 36 bases in frame from base 1. Between the V and J ends, shortened by 6 bases and 6 bases respectively, the junction contains 12 bases. Sequencer: Illumina HiSeq 2500. TCR beta libraries were prepared by quantitative 5'-RACE with molecular barcodes. The paper's data handling went like this. A new computational method, built on a probabilistic model of VDJ rearrangement, was used to identify disease-linked TCR variants. TCRdb's own reprocessing of the public reads used fastp at Q25 and MiXCR and kept productive beta chains. Under each unique CDR3 protein, matching rows form one entry showing the most common genes and DNA. The V and J calls reflect TCRdb's pipeline rather than the authors' work. In all, the sample holds tens of thousands of distinct CDR3 sequences, and about 6.8% of those were seen once. Over 9.5% of the sample goes to the ten largest clones.

The sequence came from a male donor with ankylosing spondylitis or in good health (not recorded which). The sample comprised blood, either unsorted or a sorted T cell fraction (not recorded which). Recombination linked TRBV12-3 or TRBV12-4 to TRBJ2-7; the D gene could be either TRBD1 or TRBD2, each agreeing at 7 bases. The CDR3 region reads CASSPGGGEQYF. The DNA sequence is as follows: TGTGCCAGCAGCCCAGGGGGGGGCGAGCAGTACTTC.